A selection of T cell receptor beta chains follows, all from one sample in a study of T cells in Graves' hyperthyroidism and ophthalmopathy. TCRdb fed the multiplex PCR reads into MiXCR, producing one record per CDR3 protein. The sample carries about 98,000 distinct CDR3 sequences, approximately 39% recorded once. Material: peripheral blood or thyroid tissue (not recorded which). The receptors stem from a woman younger than 45 with Graves' hyperthyroidism. CDR3s include the opening cysteine and the closing phenylalanine or tryptophan. A D gene is named only where the DNA matches it firmly. Expanded clones are given a class, and other clones once, few, many or no size at all.

d_call: .
clone_size: many
j_call: TRBJ1-5
v_call: TRBV28
cdr3_nt: TGTGCCAGCAGCCCTATCCTCCCTGTACAGCCCCAGCATTTT
cdr3_aa: CASSPILPVQPQHF

d_call: .
clone_size: .
j_call: TRBJ1-6
v_call: TRBV28
cdr3_nt: TGTGCCAGCAGTTCCCCTCCGGGTAATTCACCCCTCCACTTT
cdr3_aa: CASSSPPGNSPLHF

d_call: TRBD1
clone_size: many
j_call: TRBJ2-7
v_call: TRBV28
cdr3_nt: TGTGCCAGCAGCCTCCTCGGGACAGCAGAACCCTTGCAGTACTTC
cdr3_aa: CASSLLGTAEPLQYF

d_call: .
clone_size: many
j_call: TRBJ2-3
v_call: TRBV5-8
cdr3_nt: TGTGCCAGCAGCTTGGCAAGCGAGAACACAGATACGCAGTATTTT
cdr3_aa: CASSLASENTDTQYF

d_call: TRBD1
clone_size: once
j_call: TRBJ1-2
v_call: TRBV12-3/TRBV12-4
cdr3_nt: TGTGCCAGCAGTTCAGGGGGCGCTGGATATGGCTACACCTTC
cdr3_aa: CASSSGGAGYGYTF

d_call: .
clone_size: .
j_call: TRBJ2-1
v_call: TRBV2
cdr3_nt: TGTGCCAGCAGTGAAGTACTTAATGAGCAGTTCTTC
cdr3_aa: CASSEVLNEQFF

d_call: .
clone_size: many
j_call: TRBJ2-7
v_call: TRBV7-9
cdr3_nt: TGTGCCAGCAGTTTCAGGGGCGGGTCCTACGAGCAGTACTTC
cdr3_aa: CASSFRGGSYEQYF

d_call: .
clone_size: many
j_call: TRBJ2-5
v_call: TRBV7-9
cdr3_nt: TGTGCCAGCAGCTTTTCCGGACAGAACCAAGAGACCCAGTACTTC
cdr3_aa: CASSFSGQNQETQYF

d_call: .
clone_size: many
j_call: TRBJ2-2
v_call: TRBV7-9
cdr3_nt: TGTGCCAGCAGCTTATATCGGGAGTCCCCCGGGGAGCTGTTTTTT
cdr3_aa: CASSLYRESPGELFF

d_call: TRBD2
clone_size: .
j_call: TRBJ2-5
v_call: TRBV20-1
cdr3_nt: TGCAGTGCTTCCCTGACTAGCGGGAGCGCAGAGACCCAGTACTTC
cdr3_aa: CSASLTSGSAETQYF

d_call: .
clone_size: few
j_call: TRBJ2-2
v_call: TRBV30
cdr3_nt: TGTGCCTGGGGGGGCCGGGAGCTGTTTTTT
cdr3_aa: CAWGGRELFF

d_call: .
clone_size: many
j_call: TRBJ1-5
v_call: TRBV6-5
cdr3_nt: TGTGCCAGCAGTTACTCGGGGCAGCCCCAGCATTTT
cdr3_aa: CASSYSGQPQHF

d_call: .
clone_size: many
j_call: TRBJ2-5
v_call: TRBV4-1
cdr3_nt: TGCGCCAGCAGCCCAACCAGCGGCTTCCTAGAGACCCAGTACTTC
cdr3_aa: CASSPTSGFLETQYF

d_call: .
clone_size: .
j_call: TRBJ1-2
v_call: TRBV20-1
cdr3_nt: TGCAGTACTAGAGGTGCAGGGGAATACTATGGCTACGCCTTC
cdr3_aa: CSTRGAGEYYGYAF

d_call: .
clone_size: few
j_call: TRBJ1-5
v_call: TRBV30
cdr3_nt: TGTGCCTGGAGGAATGACGGTAATCAGCCCCAGCATTTT
cdr3_aa: CAWRNDGNQPQHF

d_call: .
clone_size: many
j_call: TRBJ1-2
v_call: TRBV28
cdr3_nt: TGTGCCAGCAGAACCGGGACTTACTATGGCTACACCTTC
cdr3_aa: CASRTGTYYGYTF

d_call: TRBD2
clone_size: .
j_call: TRBJ2-6
v_call: TRBV2
cdr3_nt: TGTGCCAGCAGTGTCTTCGGGGGGGGTTACTCTGGGGCCAACGTCCTGACTTTC
cdr3_aa: CASSVFGGGYSGANVLTF

d_call: .
clone_size: many
j_call: TRBJ1-5
v_call: TRBV19
cdr3_nt: TGTGCCAGTATTAGAGTAGCCTCGGCGAGCAATCAGCCCCAGCATTTT
cdr3_aa: CASIRVASASNQPQHF

d_call: .
clone_size: many
j_call: TRBJ2-5
v_call: TRBV7-9
cdr3_nt: TGTGCCAGCAGCTTAAAAATGTTTGGACAAGAGACCCAGTACTTC
cdr3_aa: CASSLKMFGQETQYF

d_call: TRBD1
clone_size: many
j_call: TRBJ1-1
v_call: TRBV14
cdr3_nt: TGTGCCAGGGGACCGGGCCCCAGGGGGTACACTGAAGCTTTCTTT
cdr3_aa: CARGPGPRGYTEAFF

d_call: .
clone_size: few
j_call: TRBJ1-4
v_call: TRBV20-1
cdr3_nt: TGCGGTGCTAGTCAGGACTCCTCTAATGAAAAACTGTTTTTT
cdr3_aa: CGASQDSSNEKLFF

d_call: TRBD1
clone_size: many
j_call: TRBJ1-1
v_call: TRBV13
cdr3_nt: TGTGCCAGCAGCATTGACAGGGGAAACACTGAAGCTTTCTTT
cdr3_aa: CASSIDRGNTEAFF

d_call: .
clone_size: .
j_call: TRBJ1-2
v_call: TRBV9
cdr3_nt: TGTGCCAGCAGTTCATTGGGTGCCCGGACATATGGAGGCTACACCTTC
cdr3_aa: CASSSLGARTYGGYTF

d_call: TRBD1
clone_size: .
j_call: TRBJ2-3
v_call: TRBV4-1
cdr3_nt: TGCGCCAGCAGCCAAGAAAGAGGGGGCGAAGATACGCAGTATTTT
cdr3_aa: CASSQERGGEDTQYF

d_call: .
clone_size: many
j_call: TRBJ1-5
v_call: TRBV15
cdr3_nt: TGTGCCACTCACGAGGGGACAACTAACAATCAGCCCCAGCATTTT
cdr3_aa: CATHEGTTNNQPQHF

d_call: TRBD1
clone_size: many
j_call: TRBJ1-5
v_call: TRBV7-9
cdr3_nt: TGTGCCAGCAGCTTAGATTTACGGGGGGACAGAAGCAATCAGCCCCAGCATTTT
cdr3_aa: CASSLDLRGDRSNQPQHF

d_call: .
clone_size: .
j_call: TRBJ1-3
v_call: TRBV11-2
cdr3_nt: TGTGCCAGCAGCTTAACGGATAACACCATATATTTT
cdr3_aa: CASSLTDNTIYF

d_call: .
clone_size: .
j_call: TRBJ2-1
v_call: TRBV6-5
cdr3_nt: TGTGCCAGCAGTTACTCAGGGGATTACAATGAGCGGTTCTTC
cdr3_aa: CASSYSGDYNERFF

d_call: TRBD1
clone_size: many
j_call: TRBJ1-2
v_call: TRBV19
cdr3_nt: TGTGCCAGTAGTCCCCAGTCGACAGGGGGCAATGGCTACACCTTC
cdr3_aa: CASSPQSTGGNGYTF

d_call: .
clone_size: .
j_call: TRBJ2-6
v_call: TRBV6-1
cdr3_nt: TGTGCCAGCAGGCCCCGGAGGCAGGCCTACTCTGGGGCCAACGTCCTGACTTTC
cdr3_aa: CASRPRRQAYSGANVLTF

d_call: .
clone_size: once
j_call: TRBJ2-2
v_call: TRBV12-3/TRBV12-4
cdr3_nt: TGCGCCAGCGGTTCTGCCTGGGGGGGGGAGCTGTTTTTT
cdr3_aa: CASGSAWGGELFF

d_call: .
clone_size: many
j_call: TRBJ1-5
v_call: TRBV4-2
cdr3_nt: TGTGCCAGCAGCCAAGGACGGAGCAATCAGCCCCAGCATTTT
cdr3_aa: CASSQGRSNQPQHF

d_call: .
clone_size: many
j_call: TRBJ1-2
v_call: TRBV5-4
cdr3_nt: TGTGCCAGCAGCTTTAGCTTATTGGGCTACACCTTC
cdr3_aa: CASSFSLLGYTF

d_call: TRBD2
clone_size: many
j_call: TRBJ2-7
v_call: TRBV20-1
cdr3_nt: TGCAGTGGGGGGCTAGCGGGGTTCTACGAGCAGTACTTC
cdr3_aa: CSGGLAGFYEQYF

d_call: .
clone_size: many
j_call: TRBJ1-1
v_call: TRBV19
cdr3_nt: TGTGCCAGTATCGCTGGTGGAGGTATAGGTACTGAAGCTTTCTTT
cdr3_aa: CASIAGGGIGTEAFF

d_call: .
clone_size: .
j_call: TRBJ2-6
v_call: TRBV14
cdr3_nt: TGTGCCGGCAGGTCCTCTGGACTGAGCTCTGGGGCCAACGTCCTGACTTTC
cdr3_aa: CAGRSSGLSSGANVLTF

d_call: .
clone_size: many
j_call: TRBJ2-5
v_call: TRBV6-2/TRBV6-3
cdr3_nt: TGTGCCAGCAAGCACCAGTCCTACCAAGAGACCCAGTACTTC
cdr3_aa: CASKHQSYQETQYF

d_call: TRBD2
clone_size: many
j_call: TRBJ2-6
v_call: TRBV5-1
cdr3_nt: TGCGCCAGCAGCCGGGCGGGGGATGGGGCCAACGTCCTGACTTTC
cdr3_aa: CASSRAGDGANVLTF

d_call: .
clone_size: few
j_call: TRBJ1-4
v_call: TRBV18
cdr3_nt: TGTGCCAGCTCACCACGGCTTAATGAAAAACTGTTTTTT
cdr3_aa: CASSPRLNEKLFF

d_call: .
clone_size: .
j_call: TRBJ1-2
v_call: TRBV9
cdr3_nt: TGTGCCAGCAGCGTAGTTGGAACAGGGTATGGCTACACCTTC
cdr3_aa: CASSVVGTGYGYTF

d_call: TRBD1
clone_size: .
j_call: TRBJ1-4
v_call: TRBV10-3
cdr3_nt: TGTGCCATCAGTGAAGGGACAGGGGGTGAAAAACTGTTTTTT
cdr3_aa: CAISEGTGGEKLFF

d_call: .
clone_size: .
j_call: TRBJ2-5
v_call: TRBV20-1
cdr3_nt: TGCAGTGCTAGAGGGGTAGCGGAAGAGACCCAGTACTTC
cdr3_aa: CSARGVAEETQYF

d_call: TRBD1
clone_size: many
j_call: TRBJ1-2
v_call: TRBV24-1
cdr3_nt: TGTGCCACCAGTGATCGGTACGGACAGGGTGATGGCTACACCTTC
cdr3_aa: CATSDRYGQGDGYTF

d_call: .
clone_size: many
j_call: TRBJ1-1
v_call: TRBV20-1
cdr3_nt: TGCAGTGCCGGGACAAACCCTGAAGCTTTCTTT
cdr3_aa: CSAGTNPEAFF

d_call: .
clone_size: many
j_call: TRBJ1-5
v_call: TRBV2
cdr3_nt: TGTGCCAGCAAACCCAGGGCGAGCAATCAGCCCCAGCATTTT
cdr3_aa: CASKPRASNQPQHF

d_call: .
clone_size: .
j_call: TRBJ1-1
v_call: TRBV24-1
cdr3_nt: TGTGCCGCCAGTGATGGGACTCGCGGATTTGGTGAAGCTCTCTTT
cdr3_aa: CAASDGTRGFGEALF

d_call: TRBD2
clone_size: .
j_call: TRBJ2-7
v_call: TRBV20-1
cdr3_nt: TGCAGTGCTATGGGACTAGCGGGGAACTCCTACGAGCAGTACTTC
cdr3_aa: CSAMGLAGNSYEQYF

d_call: TRBD2
clone_size: few
j_call: TRBJ2-5
v_call: TRBV29-1
cdr3_nt: TGCAGCGTTGGAGCGGGGGAGACCCAGTACTTC
cdr3_aa: CSVGAGETQYF